The 5 T cell receptor beta chains below all came from one sample that was sequenced in a study of blood T cell repertoires in COVID-19. The repertoire was sequenced with immunoSEQ multiplex PCR; TCRdb's copy has only in-frame clones and lacks some. The table lists approximately 99,000 clones, around 87% of them singletons. The sequenced sample consisted of peripheral blood. These receptors were taken from a human donor in a cohort sampled during active COVID-19.

This clone was found a few times. The rearrangement uses TRBV18 and TRBJ2-3, with TRBD1 identical over 8 bases. V gave up 6 bases and J gave up 1 base; unmatched junction bases: 6. Germline values: CDR1 KGHSH, CDR2 LQKENI. The CDR3 totals 15 residues. In nucleotides, the CDR3 is TGTGCCAGCTCTACGACAGGGGCACGCACAGATACGCAGTATTTT. It yields the protein CASSTTGARTDTQYF. The complete variable domain, with remaining parts taken from reference TRBV18 and TRBJ2-3, reads NAGVMQNPRHLVRRRGQEARLRCSPMKGHSHVYWYRQLPEEGLKFMVYLQKENIIDESGMPKERFSAEFPKEGPSILRIQQVVRGDSAAYFCASSTTGARTDTQYFGPGTRLTVL.

The chain links TRBV7-9 to TRBJ2-7; a possible D gene is TRBD1 (6 bases). CDR1 and CDR2 (germline): SEHNR, FQNEAQ (reference sequence). CDR3 size: 11 residues. V lost 6 bases to trimming and J lost 6 bases, with 9 bases between them. CDR3 DNA sequence: TGTGCCAGCAGATCAGGGGTCGAGCAGTACTTC. Its protein is CASRSGVEQYF.

The genes are TRBV7-2 and TRBJ1-2; D remains ambiguous. This CDR3 comprises 13 residues. CDR1 SGHTA and CDR2 FQGNSA come from the germline V gene. V gave up 5 bases and J gave up 1 base, with 8 bases separating them. The CDR3 loop is CASSPRGNYGYTF. For the CDR3, the DNA is TGTGCCAGCAGCCCGCGGGGTAACTATGGCTACACCTTC.

V gene TRBV19 combines with J gene TRBJ2-7; D perhaps matches TRBD1 (6 bases). Germline assignment: CDR1 LNHDA and CDR2 SQIVND (reference sequence). The V end lost 3 bases, the J end lost 1 base, and 13 bases lay between the germline ends. The CDR3 contains 15 residues. The CDR3, as DNA: TGTGCCAGTAGTATTCCGGCAGGGGCATCCTACGAGCAGTACTTC. Its protein is CASSIPAGASYEQYF.

This rearrangement joins TRBV4-1 to TRBJ2-3; D is undetermined. Trimming removed 1 base at V and 8 bases at J, with 7 bases between. From germline, CDR1 is MGHRA and CDR2 YSYEKL. The CDR3 sequence is 12 residues long. The CDR3 reads CASSQVAGTQYF. CDR3 bases: TGCGCCAGCAGCCAAGTGGCAGGTACGCAGTATTTT.